Below, 26 T cell receptor beta chains from the same sample are listed, as sequenced in a study of T-cell memory formation after mild COVID-19. TCRdb re-called the 5' RACE reads with MiXCR, one entry per CDR3 protein. The sample records about 350,000 distinct CDR3 sequences, under 25% being singletons. Input material: PBMCs or a T cell subset sorted from them (not recorded which). The receptor set was obtained from a man aged 18 to 30 who had mild COVID-19 (a few samples of this study predate the infection). Cell type and time point are not known.

V is TRBV12-3 or TRBV12-4 and J is TRBJ2-7; D gene ambiguous. This CDR3 is 17 amino acids long. The V gene lost 5 bases and the J gene lost 3 bases, with 23 bases spanning the gap. The CDR3 DNA reads as TGTGCCAGCAGTCTACGAGATTGGGGTAGCAGTGACTACGAGCAGTACGTC. This translates into CASSLRDWGSSDYEQYV.

This clonotype has only a few counts. The rearrangement uses TRBV6-5 and TRBJ1-2; D call uncertain. The germline V and J ends were trimmed by 1 base and 5 bases, with 5 bases remaining between them. This CDR3 is built from 12 residues. Per germline, CDR1 MNHEY and CDR2 SVGAGI. In DNA form, the CDR3 reads TGTGCCAGCAGTTACTGCGGATATGGCTACACCTTC. As protein: CASSYCGYGYTF.

This clonotype has more than one count but fewer than ten. The CDR3 protein is CASSSPGRRADYGYTF. CDR3 bases: TGTGCCAGCAGTTCCCCTGGCCGGAGGGCGGACTATGGCTACACCTTC. J is TRBJ1-2 and V is TRBV28; no clear D. The CDR3 has 16 amino acids. V gave up 4 bases and J gave up 3 bases, with 18 bases separating them. Per germline, CDR1 MDHEN and CDR2 SYDVKM.

This clonotype was observed a few times. The chain combines TRBV4-1 with TRBJ2-1; maybe TRBD2 (5 bases). This CDR3 has 14 residues. The V gene lost 4 bases and the J gene lost 3 bases, with 10 bases spanning the gap. Germline assignment: CDR1 MGHRA and CDR2 YSYEKL. The DNA of the CDR3 is TGCGCCAGCAGCCCTAGCCTAGGCTACAATGAGCAGTTCTTC. This gives the protein CASSPSLGYNEQFF.

The chain is built from TRBV4-1 and TRBJ2-2; TRBD2 might be the D (6 bases). The CDR3 loop spans 16 amino acids. The V end lost 3 bases, the J end lost 4 bases, and 15 bases lay between the germline ends. From germline, CDR1 is MGHRA and CDR2 YSYEKL. CDR3 in DNA: TGCGCCAGCAGCCAGACCTGGGCGGGGCCCACCGGGGAGCTGTTTTTT. Protein: CASSQTWAGPTGELFF.

The CDR3 region has the DNA TGCGCCAGCAGCTTGGCCCACTCCCAATACAATGAGCAGTTCTTC. It translates to CASSLAHSQYNEQFF. The gene calls are TRBV5-1 and TRBJ2-1; D is unresolved. V was trimmed by 0 bases and J by 4 bases, leaving 11 bases between them. The CDR3 has 15 residues. Germline V gene sequence: CDR1 SGHRS, CDR2 YFSETQ.

This clonotype was recorded at least ten times. A read error may produce the germline difference seen at one junction end. The chain joins TRBV5-1 to TRBJ2-3; possible D gene TRBD2, 6 bases. The CDR3 runs to 13 residues. CDR1 and CDR2 (germline): SGHRS, YFSETQ. The CDR3 DNA reads TGTGCCAGCAGTTTAGCGGGCACAGATACGCAGTATTTT. Protein product: CASSLAGTDTQYF.

The rearrangement joins TRBV11-2 to TRBJ2-3; maybe TRBD1 (6 bases). The V gene's germline CDR1 is SGHAT and CDR2 FQNNGV. V gave up 6 bases and J gave up 8 bases, with 12 bases separating them. The CDR3 covers 12 residues. As DNA, the CDR3 is TGTGCCAGCAGGGGGGCCCTTCCTACGCAGTATTTT. The encoded protein is CASRGALPTQYF.

The sample holds a few counts of this clonotype. This chain connects TRBV2 to TRBJ2-3; 15 bases are a match to TRBD2. This CDR3 comprises 15 residues. CDR1 is SNHLY, CDR2 FYNNEI, per germline. The V gene end was trimmed by 7 bases and the J gene end by 3 bases; junction bases not matched to a gene: 2. CDR3 nucleotide sequence: TGTGCCAGCAAGGGGACTAGCGGGGGGACAGATACGCAGTATTTT. Encoded protein: CASKGTSGGTDTQYF.

There are many counts of this clonotype. This sequence joins TRBV5-1 and TRBJ2-5; unclear D gene. The CDR3 spans 14 residues. Trimming removed 9 bases from V and 4 bases from J, with 19 bases in between. Germline lookup yields CDR1 SGHRS and CDR2 YFSETQ. This chain's CDR3 is CATKPGPTGETQYF. The CDR3 coding sequence is TGCGCCACCAAACCAGGACCGACCGGAGAGACCCAGTACTTC. The complete variable domain, with remaining parts taken from reference TRBV5-1 and TRBJ2-5, reads KAGVTQTPRYLIKTRGQQVTLSCSPISGHRSVSWYQQTPGQGLQFLFEYFSETQRNKGNFPGRFSGRQFSNSRSEMNVSTLELGDSALYLCATKPGPTGETQYFGPGTRLLVL.

This clonotype was picked up a small number of times. The chain couples TRBV5-1 to TRBJ2-2, with D perhaps matching TRBD2 (6 bases). Germline CDR1 and CDR2: SGHRS and YFSETQ. This CDR3 has 15 amino acids. Between the trimmed V and J ends, which lost 0 bases and 2 bases, there was a span of 8 bases. The CDR3 nucleotides read TGCGCCAGCAGCTTGGCCGGACTAAACACCGGGGAGCTGTTTTTT. Protein sequence: CASSLAGLNTGELFF. The full variable domain, in which reference TRBV5-1 and TRBJ2-2 provide the parts outside the CDR3, is KAGVTQTPRYLIKTRGQQVTLSCSPISGHRSVSWYQQTPGQGLQFLFEYFSETQRNKGNFPGRFSGRQFSNSRSEMNVSTLELGDSALYLCASSLAGLNTGELFFGEGSRLTVL.

This clonotype appeared a single time. This sequence joins TRBV23-1 and TRBJ2-7; 8 bases are a match to TRBD2. TRBV23-1 is an open reading frame, and its role is uncertain. The ends lost 2 bases at V and 3 bases at J; junction bases unmatched: 3. The CDR3 spans 14 residues. The CDR3 here is CASSQTLAGYEQYV. CDR3 sequence (DNA): TGCGCCAGCAGTCAAACCCTAGCGGGCTACGAGCAGTACGTC.

This clonotype was observed a few times. The chain uses TRBV7-9 and TRBJ2-7; tentatively, D is TRBD1 (5 bases). CDR3 length equals 14 residues. V lost 5 bases, J lost 4 bases, and 15 bases lay in between. The V gene's germline CDR1 is SEHNR and CDR2 FQNEAQ (reference sequence). CDR3 coding DNA: TGTGCCAGCAGCCCATCCCAGGGTTCTTACGAGCAGTACTTC. Residues: CASSPSQGSYEQYF. Filled out from reference TRBV7-9 and TRBJ2-7, the complete variable domain reads DTGVSQNPRHKITKRGQNVTFRCDPISEHNRLYWYRQTLGQGPEFLTYFQNEAQLEKSRLLSDRFSAERPKGSFSTLEIQRTEQGDSAMYLCASSPSQGSYEQYFGPGTRLTVT.

This rearrangement joins TRBV5-5 to TRBJ2-1, with 10 positions matching TRBD2. V lost 4 bases to trimming and J lost 4 bases; unmatched junction nucleotides: 5. CDR3 length equals 15 residues. Per germline, CDR1 SGHKS and CDR2 YYEKEE (reference sequence). CDR3 DNA: TGTGCCAGCAGCCAACTAGCGGGGTCGTACAATGAGCAGTTCTTC. This encodes CASSQLAGSYNEQFF.

This chain uses TRBV3-1 with TRBJ1-5; D is ambiguous. The CDR3 is 13 amino acids. Trimming took 0 bases from V and 5 from J, leaving 5 bases between them. Germline V gene sequence: CDR1 LGHDT, CDR2 YNNKEL (reference sequence). CDR3 loop: CASSQDYYQPQHF. CDR3 coding DNA: TGTGCCAGCAGCCAAGATTATTATCAGCCCCAGCATTTT.

The chain links TRBV20-1 to TRBJ1-2; D not certain. The CDR3 runs 12 residues. Trimming pared 3 bases from V and 5 bases from J, leaving 10 bases between. Germline CDR1 and CDR2: DFQATT and SNEGSKA (reference sequence). CDR3 amino acids: CSASRTVYGYTF. In DNA form, the CDR3 reads TGCAGTGCTAGTAGGACGGTATATGGCTACACCTTC.

The V gene is TRBV10-2, the J gene TRBJ1-1, with 9 bases that match TRBD1. The length of the CDR3 is 13 residues. J was trimmed by 2 bases and V by 8 bases; bases with no gene match: 3. Per the germline V gene, CDR1 is WSHSY and CDR2 is SAAADI. Here the CDR3 reads CASGGQGNTEAFF. For the CDR3, the DNA is TGCGCCAGCGGGGGACAGGGTAACACTGAAGCTTTCTTT.

The CDR3 coding sequence is TGTGCCAGCGAAGAGGGGCAGGGGTACTATGGCTACACCTTC. Translation: CASEEGQGYYGYTF. The chain links TRBV5-8 to TRBJ1-2; D may be TRBD1 (6 bases). The germline V gene encodes CDR1 SGHTS and CDR2 YDEGEE. Deletions cut 7 bases from V and 3 bases from J, with 16 bases between. This CDR3 spans 14 amino acids. Complete variable domain (other parts from reference TRBV5-8 and TRBJ1-2): EAGVTQSPTHLIKTRGQQATLRCSPISGHTSVYWYQQALGLGLQFLLWYDEGEERNRGNFPPRFSGRQFPNYSSELNVNALELEDSALYLCASEEGQGYYGYTFGSGTRLTVV.

This clonotype showed up just a few times. CDR3 nucleotide sequence: TGTGCCAGCAGCTTAGCAGGAGCAGGCGGTGAGCAGTTCTTC. Its protein is CASSLAGAGGEQFF. This rearrangement joins TRBV11-1 to TRBJ2-1; D call uncertain. The V gene's germline CDR1 is SGHAT and CDR2 FQDESV (reference sequence). V shed 0 bases and J shed 9 bases, with 12 bases lying between them. The CDR3 totals 14 residues.

This clonotype was observed at least ten times. This chain connects TRBV5-1 to TRBJ2-3; the D call may be TRBD1 or TRBD2 (6 bases each). The CDR3 is made up of 15 amino acids. CDR1 SGHRS and CDR2 YFSETQ come from the germline V gene. The V and J ends lost 3 bases and 6 bases respectively, with 17 bases between them. The CDR3 DNA is TGCGCCAGCAGCTCCGGGGGCCGAGCTGTCGATACGCAGTATTTT. Translated, it gives CASSSGGRAVDTQYF. Using reference TRBV5-1 and TRBJ2-3 for the parts outside the CDR3, the full variable domain is KAGVTQTPRYLIKTRGQQVTLSCSPISGHRSVSWYQQTPGQGLQFLFEYFSETQRNKGNFPGRFSGRQFSNSRSEMNVSTLELGDSALYLCASSSGGRAVDTQYFGPGTRLTVL.

The sample holds a few counts of this clonotype. This chain connects TRBV7-3 to TRBJ2-3; D possibly corresponds to TRBD2 (6 bases). The V and J ends lost 9 bases and 0 bases respectively, with 13 bases between them. This CDR3 has 14 residues. The germline gives CDR1 SGHTA, CDR2 FQGTGA. The CDR3 protein is CASKLSGSTDTQYF. As DNA, the CDR3 is TGTGCCAGTAAACTTAGCGGAAGCACAGATACGCAGTATTTT.

The rearrangement links TRBV28 to TRBJ1-1; 8 bases line up with TRBD1. The CDR3 runs to 14 residues. With 1 base clipped from V and 8 bases from J, the junction kept 6 bases outside the gene matches. CDR1 is MDHEN and CDR2 is SYDVKM in the germline V gene. CDR3 in DNA: TGTGCCAGCAGTTTATTTGACAGGGGACGGGAAGCTTTCTTT. Protein sequence: CASSLFDRGREAFF.

The rearrangement links TRBV20-1 to TRBJ1-6; D gene ambiguous. Trimming stripped 4 bases from V and 0 bases from J, with 10 bases between. This CDR3 has 15 residues. Germline CDR1 DFQATT, CDR2 SNEGSKA (reference sequence). The CDR3 bases are TGCAGTGCTACCCTTTTAAGCTCCTATAATTCACCCCTCCACTTT. Amino acid sequence: CSATLLSSYNSPLHF.

V and J are TRBV3-1 and TRBJ1-6; no clear D. With 4 bases removed from V and 5 bases from J, the gap between germline ends came to 15 bases. Germline lookup yields CDR1 LGHDT and CDR2 YNNKEL (reference sequence). The CDR3 consists of 16 residues. The DNA of the CDR3 is TGTGCCAGCAGCCTTTACGCCGCGGGAAATAATTCACCCCTCCACTTT. This translates into CASSLYAAGNNSPLHF.

This clonotype appeared many times. The chain couples TRBV5-1 to TRBJ2-7; 7 bases are a match to TRBD2. The CDR3 is 15 residues long. V lost 4 bases and J lost 2; bases outside the gene matches: 9. The V gene's germline CDR1 is SGHRS and CDR2 YFSETQ. This CDR3 reads CASSPEAGPPYEQYF. The CDR3 DNA sequence: TGCGCCAGCAGCCCGGAAGCGGGGCCCCCCTACGAGCAGTACTTC.

Only a few counts were recorded for this clonotype. This rearrangement joins TRBV13 to TRBJ1-4, with no clear D. Germline CDR1 PRHDT, CDR2 FYEKMQ (reference sequence). The CDR3 consists of 13 residues. Trimming took off 6 bases at V and 3 bases at J, with 8 bases between the two ends. CDR3 loop: CASRLVPNEKLFF. In nucleotides, the CDR3 is TGTGCCAGCAGGCTCGTTCCTAATGAAAAACTGTTTTTT.